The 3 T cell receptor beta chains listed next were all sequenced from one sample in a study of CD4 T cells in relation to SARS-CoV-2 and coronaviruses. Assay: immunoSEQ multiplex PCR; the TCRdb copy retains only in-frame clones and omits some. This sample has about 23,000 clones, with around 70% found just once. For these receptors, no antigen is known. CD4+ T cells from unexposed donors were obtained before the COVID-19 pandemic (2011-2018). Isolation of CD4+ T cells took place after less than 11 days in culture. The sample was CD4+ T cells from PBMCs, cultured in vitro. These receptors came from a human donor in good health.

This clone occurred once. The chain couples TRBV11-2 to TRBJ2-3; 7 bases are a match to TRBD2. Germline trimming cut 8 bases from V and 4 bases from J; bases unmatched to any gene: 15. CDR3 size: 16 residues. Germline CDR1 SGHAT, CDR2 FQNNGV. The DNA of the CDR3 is TGTGCCAGCCACTGGTATGGCGGGGGTCACGCAGATACGCAGTATTTT. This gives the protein CASHWYGGGHADTQYF. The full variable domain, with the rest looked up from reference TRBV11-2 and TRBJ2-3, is EAGVAQSPRYKIIEKRQSVAFWCNPISGHATLYWYQQILGQGPKLLIQFQNNGVVDDSQLPKDRFSAERLKGVDSTLKIQPAKLEDSAVYLCASHWYGGGHADTQYFGPGTRLTVL.

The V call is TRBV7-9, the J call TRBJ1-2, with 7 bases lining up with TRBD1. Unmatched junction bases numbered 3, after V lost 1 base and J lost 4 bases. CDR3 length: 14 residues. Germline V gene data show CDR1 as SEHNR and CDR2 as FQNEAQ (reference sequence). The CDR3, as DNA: TGTGCCAGCAGCTTAGTAGGGACAGTCTATGGCTACACCTTC. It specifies CASSLVGTVYGYTF.

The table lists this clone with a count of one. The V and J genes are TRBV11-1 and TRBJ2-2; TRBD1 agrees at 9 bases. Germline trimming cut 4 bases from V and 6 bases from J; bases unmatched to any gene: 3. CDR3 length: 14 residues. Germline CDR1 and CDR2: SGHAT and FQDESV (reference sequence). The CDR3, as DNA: TGTGCCAGCAGCTCTAGGACAGGGGCCGGGGAGCTGTTTTTT. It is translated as CASSSRTGAGELFF.